This T cell receptor beta chain was identified during a study of human T cells and chemical hapten exposure. About the research overall: A 2 cm by 2 cm inner upper arm patch received 2% DPC for sensitization. Patients additionally received therapeutic doses of diphenylcyclopropenone on the scalp once a week, and this continued throughout the approximately 26-week study. Study findings and constraints: No change in TCRs above 1 in 1000 frequency was produced by DPC sensitization. Counts of expanded TCRs at PT1 were positively correlated with patch test score.

V gave up 2 bases and J gave up 4 bases, with 15 bases separating them. This CDR3 has 16 amino acids. Germline CDR1 is SGHDN and CDR2 is FVKESK. Time point: pre-sensitization, week 0. Treatment denoted: therapeutic diphenylcyclopropenone sensitization with weekly scalp DPC. This clonotype was detected a few times. Its specificity is unknown. TCRdb re-called the RACE reads through MiXCR, storing one row per CDR3 protein. The sample yields about 270,000 distinct CDR3 sequences, approximately 8% seen once. The chain carries TRBV14 and TRBJ1-3; D call uncertain. The sequence was collected from a man in his late teens or twenties with alopecia areata. Some clones in this sample may be carry-over from other donors' samples. The sample here was whole blood, taken in connection with sensitization to the hapten diphenylcyclopropenone (DPC). The CDR3 sequence: CASSQNSGRVGNTIYF. The CDR3 DNA sequence: TGTGCCAGCAGCCAAAATTCCGGAAGGGTCGGAAACACCATATATTTT.